This TCR beta chain was found in a study of T cell changes during pregnancy in multiple sclerosis. Generated by immunoSEQ multiplex PCR, the TCRdb table keeps only in-frame clones and is missing some. The table includes 40,000 to 55,000 clones, about 92% detected once. V gave up 6 bases and J gave up 5 bases; unmatched junction bases: 5. Germline CDR1 reads MNHEY; CDR2 reads SVGAGI. This CDR3 has 15 amino acids. The specimen was CD4+ T cells from peripheral blood mononuclear cells, collected before pregnancy. This chain joins TRBV6-5 and TRBJ2-1; TRBD2 matches at 12 bases. The clonotype was recovered from a female donor with multiple sclerosis, enrolled in a pregnancy study. The CDR3 DNA sequence: TGTGCCAGCAGAGATACTAGCGGGGGGAACAATGAGCAGTTCTTC. Its translation is CASRDTSGGNNEQFF.